The 21 T cell receptor beta chains in this list originate from one sample, sequenced in a study of T cell responses to AZD1222 COVID-19 vaccine. Using immunoSEQ multiplex PCR, the repertoire was profiled, and TCRdb retains in-frame clones only, with some absent. The data show around 160,000 clones, approximately 94% seen once. The input for sequencing was peripheral blood, taken on day 0 of AZD1222 vaccination. These receptors were collected from an adult in good health.

The chain carries TRBV9 and TRBJ1-2; D is ambiguous. The V end was cut by 3 bases, the J end by 5 bases, with 5 bases between. Germline CDR1 is SGDLS and CDR2 is YYNGEE. CDR3 size: 11 residues. CDR3 region: CASSDRYGYTF. CDR3 bases: TGTGCCAGCAGCGACCGTTATGGCTACACCTTC.

The chain joins TRBV2 to TRBJ2-5; D gene uncertain. V shed 3 bases and J shed 3 bases, with 5 bases lying between them. This CDR3 has 12 residues. Looked up from germline, CDR1 is SNHLY and CDR2 is FYNNEI. CDR3 nucleotide sequence: TGTGCCAGCAGTGACAGAGAAGAGACCCAGTACTTC. Its translation is CASSDREETQYF. Full variable domain (outside the CDR3, taken from reference TRBV2 and TRBJ2-5): EPEVTQTPSHQVTQMGQEVILRCVPISNHLYFYWYRQILGQKVEFLVSFYNNEISEKSEIFDDQFSVERPDGSNFTLKIRSTKLEDSAMYFCASSDREETQYFGPGTRLLVL.

This chain uses TRBV4-2 with TRBJ2-3; D is ambiguous. From germline, CDR1 is LGHNA and CDR2 YNFKEQ. V lost 5 bases, J lost 2 bases, and 11 bases lay in between. This CDR3 comprises 14 residues. CDR3 residues: CASSGSGVTDTQYF. CDR3 nucleotide sequence: TGTGCCAGCAGCGGGTCGGGTGTCACAGATACGCAGTATTTT.

This clone was found once. The genes are TRBV4-1 and TRBJ2-1, with 7 nucleotides matching TRBD2. The CDR3 loop spans 16 amino acids. V dropped 6 bases and J dropped 2; count of bases not matched to a gene: 10. The germline V gene encodes CDR1 MGHRA and CDR2 YSYEKL. The CDR3 protein is CASSTLGGSPYNEQFF. The CDR3 DNA is TGCGCCAGCAGTACATTAGGCGGGAGCCCCTACAATGAGCAGTTCTTC.

The V gene is TRBV14, the J gene TRBJ1-1, with D possibly matching TRBD1 (5 bases). The V end lost 4 bases, the J end lost 6 bases, and 9 bases lay between the germline ends. The CDR3 loop spans 12 amino acids. Germline V gene lookup returns CDR1 SGHDN and CDR2 FVKESK. This CDR3 reads CASSLGGAEAFF. The CDR3 bases are TGTGCCAGCAGCCTTGGGGGGGCTGAAGCTTTCTTT.

V and J are TRBV2 and TRBJ1-5; possible D gene TRBD1, 6 bases. This CDR3 region has 14 residues. CDR1 and CDR2 (germline): SNHLY, FYNNEI. Trimming removed 5 bases at V and 2 bases at J, with 10 bases between. The CDR3 DNA reads TGTGCCAGCAGTTGGACAGAGGGCAATCAGCCCCAGCATTTT. This codes for CASSWTEGNQPQHF. Full variable domain (remainder filled in from reference TRBV2 and TRBJ1-5): EPEVTQTPSHQVTQMGQEVILRCVPISNHLYFYWYRQILGQKVEFLVSFYNNEISEKSEIFDDQFSVERPDGSNFTLKIRSTKLEDSAMYFCASSWTEGNQPQHFGDGTRLSIL.

The genes are TRBV5-1 and TRBJ1-3; no definite D call. The CDR3 is made up of 16 amino acids. V gave up 3 bases and J gave up 0 bases, with 13 bases separating them. Germline V CDR1 and CDR2: SGHRS, YFSETQ. The CDR3 here is CASSSRTGSSGNTIYF. The CDR3 nucleotides are TGCGCCAGCAGCTCGCGGACGGGTAGCTCTGGAAACACCATATATTTT.

The chain has TRBV5-6 and TRBJ2-7, with a weak D call TRBD1 (6 bases). In germline, CDR1 is SGHDT, CDR2 YYEEEE. The CDR3 consists of 16 residues. V lost 0 bases to trimming and J lost 2 bases, with 15 bases between them. The CDR3 spells CASSLVQGFRAYEQYF. As DNA, the CDR3 is TGTGCCAGCAGCTTGGTGCAGGGGTTTAGGGCCTACGAGCAGTACTTC.

The V call is TRBV9, the J call TRBJ2-3; the match to TRBD1 covers 8 bases. The CDR3 loop spans 16 amino acids. V shed 6 bases, J shed 4 bases, and the junction held 13 bases outside the gene matches. Germline-derived CDR1 and CDR2 are SGDLS and YYNGEE. CDR3 bases: TGTGCCAGCACCCCGGCGCCAGGGACAGGATCAGATACGCAGTATTTT. Encoded protein: CASTPAPGTGSDTQYF. Supplemented by reference TRBV9 and TRBJ2-3, the full variable domain reads DSGVTQTPKHLITATGQRVTLRCSPRSGDLSVYWYQQSLDQGLQFLIQYYNGEERAKGNILERFSAQQFPDLHSELNLSSLELGDSALYFCASTPAPGTGSDTQYFGPGTRLTVL.

The chain carries TRBV19 and TRBJ1-1; D is undetermined. Deletions cut 5 bases from V and 0 bases from J, with 10 bases between. The germline CDR1 and CDR2 sequences are LNHDA and SQIVND (reference sequence). The CDR3 totals 14 residues. CDR3: CASSPWTVNTEAFF. DNA of the CDR3: TGTGCCAGTAGTCCATGGACTGTGAACACTGAAGCTTTCTTT.

The chain employs TRBV27 and TRBJ1-1, with D tentatively TRBD1 (5 bases). From germline, CDR1 is MNHEY and CDR2 SMNVEV (reference sequence). V dropped 1 base and J dropped 8 bases, with 8 bases sitting between them. CDR3 size: 12 residues. For the CDR3, the DNA is TGTGCCAGCAGTTTATATCGGGGCGAAGCTTTCTTT. Amino acid sequence: CASSLYRGEAFF.

The chain is built from TRBV7-2 and TRBJ1-2; tentatively, D is TRBD1 (5 bases). The length of the CDR3 is 15 residues. Trimming removed 1 base from V and 8 bases from J, with 17 bases in between. Germline CDR1 and CDR2: SGHTA and FQGNSA. CDR3 residues: CASSLDWGTPYGYTF. In nucleotides, the CDR3 is TGTGCCAGCAGCTTAGATTGGGGGACTCCTTACGGCTACACCTTC.

The chain couples TRBV2 to TRBJ1-1, with D perhaps TRBD1 (6 bases). This CDR3 spans 12 amino acids. Trimming shortened V by 4 bases and J by 6 bases, and 9 bases separated the two germline ends. Germline CDR1 and CDR2: SNHLY and FYNNEI. The CDR3 sequence is CASSGQVPEAFF. Written as DNA, the CDR3 is TGTGCCAGCAGTGGACAGGTTCCTGAAGCTTTCTTT.

The chain carries TRBV6-5 and TRBJ1-3; 8 bases are shared with TRBD1. Losses at the gene ends were 7 bases for V and 4 bases for J; bases not matched to a gene: 6. The CDR3 is made up of 14 amino acids. Per the germline V gene, CDR1 is MNHEY and CDR2 is SVGAGI. The CDR3 loop reads CASTLRQGGNTIYF. CDR3 bases: TGTGCCAGCACTCTACGACAGGGGGGAAACACCATATATTTT.

V gene TRBV11-2 combines with J gene TRBJ1-3, with 7 bases that match TRBD1. CDR1 is SGHAT, CDR2 FQNNGV, per germline. The CDR3 is 13 residues long. The ends lost 5 bases at V and 4 bases at J; junction bases unmatched: 2. CDR3 residues: CASSQDRGNTIYF. The CDR3 DNA sequence: TGTGCCAGCAGCCAGGACAGGGGAAACACCATATATTTT.

V gene TRBV7-9 combines with J gene TRBJ2-1; TRBD2 aligns across 12 bases. The CDR3 is made up of 18 amino acids. Per the germline V gene, CDR1 is SEHNR and CDR2 is FQNEAQ (reference sequence). V shed 2 bases, J shed 4 bases, and the junction held 9 bases outside the gene matches. CDR3 coding DNA: TGTGCCAGCAGCTTATCCGGACTAGCGGGAAACAGGTACAATGAGCAGTTCTTC. This sequence encodes CASSLSGLAGNRYNEQFF.

The V and J genes are TRBV4-1 and TRBJ2-1, with 12 bases that match TRBD2. CDR1 is MGHRA and CDR2 is YSYEKL in the germline V gene. This CDR3 has 14 amino acids. The trim removed 11 bases at V and 6 bases at J, leaving 8 bases unmatched. CDR3 DNA: TGCGCCTGCGCGTCGGGACTAGCGGGCAATGAGCAGTTCTTC. Protein: CACASGLAGNEQFF.

This clone was counted between two and nine times. This sequence joins TRBV5-1 and TRBJ1-1, with D possibly TRBD1 on 6 matching bases. With 4 bases removed from V and 1 base from J, the gap between germline ends came to 17 bases. Germline CDR1 SGHRS, CDR2 YFSETQ. The CDR3 is 16 residues long. The CDR3 DNA follows: TGCGCCAGCAGCAACGGCGTAGGGGGATGGAACACTGAAGCTTTCTTT. Its translation: CASSNGVGGWNTEAFF. The full variable domain, with the rest looked up from reference TRBV5-1 and TRBJ1-1, is KAGVTQTPRYLIKTRGQQVTLSCSPISGHRSVSWYQQTPGQGLQFLFEYFSETQRNKGNFPGRFSGRQFSNSRSEMNVSTLELGDSALYLCASSNGVGGWNTEAFFGQGTRLTVV.

The J gene is TRBJ2-1, the V gene TRBV27; no definite D call. Deletions cut 8 bases from V and 3 bases from J, with 11 bases between. Germline CDR1 MNHEY, CDR2 SMNVEV (reference sequence). This CDR3 spans 13 amino acids. The CDR3 DNA reads as TGTGCCAGCGGCGAGAATCGCTACAATGAGCAGTTCTTC. Translating gives CASGENRYNEQFF.

The rearrangement joins TRBV5-5 to TRBJ2-3, with 7 bases that match TRBD2. In germline, CDR1 is SGHKS, CDR2 YYEKEE (reference sequence). This CDR3 comprises 14 residues. Unmatched junction bases numbered 0, after V lost 1 base and J lost 1 base. The CDR3 here is CASSLRGGTDTQYF. In DNA form, the CDR3 reads TGTGCCAGCAGCTTGCGGGGGGGCACAGATACGCAGTATTTT. Looking up the rest from reference TRBV5-5 and TRBJ2-3 gives the full variable domain: DAGVTQSPTHLIKTRGQQVTLRCSPISGHKSVSWYQQVLGQGPQFIFQYYEKEERGRGNFPDRFSARQFPNYSSELNVNALLLGDSALYLCASSLRGGTDTQYFGPGTRLTVL.

V is TRBV7-2 and J is TRBJ1-5; D possibly corresponds to TRBD1 (5 bases). Germline values: CDR1 SGHTA, CDR2 FQGNSA. Trimming stripped 1 base from V and 3 bases from J, with 7 bases between. This CDR3 comprises 14 residues. CDR3 coding DNA: TGTGCCAGCAGCTTAGGACAGTACAATCAGCCCCAGCATTTT. Translation: CASSLGQYNQPQHF.